This T cell receptor (beta chain) comes out of a study of CD8 T cells in ankylosing spondylitis. Study-wide results and limits: Apparently characteristic of ankylosing spondylitis blood was a TCR beta motif (about eight highly homologous variants). Certain motif variants had earlier appeared in reactive arthritis synovial fluid and blood.

A quantitative 5'-RACE method, one with molecular barcodes, was used to make TCR beta libraries. TCRdb re-called the 5' RACE reads through MiXCR, storing one row per CDR3 protein. Among 750,000 to 850,000 distinct CDR3 sequences listed, about 12% were seen once. Trimming pared 6 bases from V and 4 bases from J, leaving 19 bases between. The CDR3 runs 16 residues. Comment on this clonotype: Its specificity is unknown.

V gene TRBV12-3 or TRBV12-4 combines with J gene TRBJ2-1; perhaps TRBD1 as D (6 bases). The TCR was taken from a male donor with ankylosing spondylitis. The sample taken for sequencing was blood, either unsorted or a sorted T cell fraction (not recorded which). The DNA for the CDR3 is TGTGCCAGCAGATTGACAGGCTACTGGGGTTACAATGAGCAGTTCTTC. Translating gives CASRLTGYWGYNEQFF.